A selection of T cell receptor beta chains follows, all from one sample in a study of cytomegalovirus exposure and HLA in healthy donors. The assay was immunoSEQ multiplex PCR, and TCRdb's table has in-frame clones only and misses some. The data show 150,000 to 200,000 clones, with roughly four fifths seen just once and 2.9% held by the top ten. Sequences were obtained from PBMCs. These receptor sequences come from a male donor in good health and CMV-seronegative. Each CDR3 is given with its conserved first and last residue. Fields, in order: J gene, V gene, D gene, clone size, CDR3 protein, CDR3 DNA. A D gene is named only where the DNA matches it firmly. Size values are once, few and many counts, or a class for expanded clones, and some rows have none.

TRBJ2-3 TRBV7-9 TRBD1 NA CSSNRGRRGVGTDTQYF TGTTCCAGCAACAGGGGGCGGCGGGGAGTGGGCACAGATACGCAGTATTTT
TRBJ1-3 TRBV9 TRBD1 NA CASATGGPSGNTIYF TGTGCCAGCGCTACAGGGGGCCCGTCTGGAAACACCATATATTTT
TRBJ1-1 TRBV16 NA NA CASSQSGGGNTEAFF TGTGCCAGCAGCCAATCCGGGGGTGGGAACACTGAAGCTTTCTTT
TRBJ1-2 TRBV6-6 TRBD1 NA CTSSRRTGAGYGYTF TGTACCAGCAGTCGACGGACAGGGGCTGGCTATGGCTACACCTTC
TRBJ1-5 TRBV19 NA NA CASSTYHDSNQPQHF TGTGCCAGTAGTACCTACCACGATAGCAATCAGCCCCAGCATTTT
TRBJ1-3 TRBV19 NA NA CASSRAGIDGNTIYF TGTGCCAGTAGTCGTGCGGGAATAGATGGAAACACCATATATTTT
TRBJ1-5 TRBV30 NA once CAWSVGGDQPQHF TGTGCCTGGAGTGTAGGGGGGGATCAGCCCCAGCATTTT
TRBJ2-7 TRBV18 NA NA CASSPGQLLVYEQYF TGTGCCAGCTCACCAGGGCAGCTACTTGTCTACGAGCAGTACTTC
TRBJ1-2 TRBV19 TRBD1 NA CASSMTGNYGYTF TGTGCCAGTAGTATGACAGGGAACTATGGCTACACCTTC
TRBJ1-2 TRBV7-9 NA NA CASSLGDGYGYTF TGTGCCAGCAGCTTAGGAGATGGCTATGGCTACACCTTC
TRBJ1-5 TRBV5-5 NA few CASSLALGQPQHF TGTGCCAGCAGCTTGGCCCTAGGACAGCCCCAGCATTTT
TRBJ1-5 TRBV6-1 TRBD1 NA CASRRGQGPDQPQHF TGTGCCAGCAGGAGGGGGCAGGGGCCCGATCAGCCCCAGCATTTT
TRBJ2-5 TRBV25-1 NA NA CASSIQGKQETQYF TGTGCCAGCAGTATACAGGGAAAACAAGAGACCCAGTACTTC
TRBJ1-5 TRBV28 NA NA CASSPPSQPQHF TGTGCCAGCAGTCCTCCGTCTCAGCCCCAGCATTTT
TRBJ1-5 TRBV4-1 NA NA CASSQGWQANQPQHF TGCGCCAGCAGCCAAGGTTGGCAGGCCAATCAGCCCCAGCATTTT
TRBJ1-2 TRBV6-1 TRBD1 NA CASKRDSIYGYTF TGTGCCAGCAAACGGGACAGTATCTATGGCTACACCTTC
TRBJ1-5 TRBV7-8 NA NA CASSLSGVIQPQHF TGTGCCAGCAGCTTGTCCGGGGTCATTCAGCCCCAGCATTTT
TRBJ2-3 TRBV10-1 NA once CASSSGQVYTQYF TGCGCCAGCTCGAGTGGGCAGGTATATACGCAGTATTTT
TRBJ1-5 TRBV18 NA NA CASSGFGGEDQPQHF TGTGCCAGCTCAGGATTCGGGGGGGAGGATCAGCCCCAGCATTTT
TRBJ2-5 TRBV30 NA few CAWNGGLRETQYF TGTGCCTGGAACGGGGGACTTCGGGAGACCCAGTACTTC
TRBJ2-2 TRBV27 NA once CASSRYGLSNTGELFF TGTGCCAGCAGCCGATACGGACTATCGAACACCGGGGAGCTGTTTTTT
TRBJ1-5 TRBV7-9 TRBD1 NA CSSSPLRGSSNQPQHF TGTTCCAGCAGCCCCCTCAGGGGGTCGAGCAATCAGCCCCAGCATTTT
TRBJ1-1 TRBV6-5 TRBD1 NA CASSRNRGMNTEAFF TGTGCCAGCAGCCGAAACAGGGGGATGAACACTGAAGCTTTCTTT
TRBJ1-2 TRBV19 TRBD1 NA CASNLPPGQRNYGYTF TGTGCCAGTAATCTACCCCCGGGACAGAGAAACTATGGCTACACCTTC
TRBJ1-2 TRBV23-1 TRBD1 few CASSQSRDSQSTYGYTF TGCGCCAGCAGTCAATCTAGGGACAGCCAATCGACCTATGGCTACACCTTC
TRBJ1-5 TRBV30 NA NA CAWSGQGRGNQPQHF TGTGCCTGGAGTGGGCAGGGTAGGGGCAATCAGCCCCAGCATTTT
TRBJ2-7 TRBV9 TRBD2 NA CASSDAGTSGDEQYF TGTGCCAGCAGCGACGCCGGGACTAGCGGAGACGAGCAGTACTTC
TRBJ2-7 TRBV16 TRBD1 NA CASSQFGDRAYEQYF TGTGCCAGCAGCCAATTCGGGGACAGGGCTTACGAGCAGTACTTC
TRBJ2-1 TRBV4-1 NA once CASSHPRASSYNEQFF TGCGCCAGCAGCCACCCCAGGGCGAGCTCCTACAATGAGCAGTTCTTC
TRBJ2-3 TRBV7-3 TRBD2 NA CASQLAGEDTQYF TGTGCCAGCCAACTAGCGGGAGAAGATACGCAGTATTTT
TRBJ1-6 TRBV18 NA NA CASSPIQGSDNSPLHF TGTGCCAGCTCACCAATACAGGGATCAGATAATTCACCCCTCCACTTT
TRBJ2-7 TRBV10-3 TRBD2 NA CAISELGPSGYEQYF TGTGCCATCAGTGAGCTGGGTCCTAGCGGTTACGAGCAGTACTTC
TRBJ1-2 TRBV4-2 NA NA CASSPPGHNYGYTF TGTGCCAGCAGCCCCCCCGGACATAACTATGGCTACACCTTC
TRBJ2-5 TRBV25-1 TRBD1 once CASSDIGTGKETQYF TGTGCCAGCAGTGATATTGGGACAGGGAAGGAGACCCAGTACTTC
TRBJ1-2 TRBV30 NA NA CACRTVPYGYTF TGTGCCTGTCGGACAGTGCCCTATGGCTACACCTTC
TRBJ2-1 TRBV30 NA NA CAWSVNGPEQFF TGTGCCTGGAGTGTAAATGGCCCGGAGCAGTTCTTC
TRBJ1-1 TRBV4-2 NA NA CASSQDLGAGTTWSGAFF TGTGCCAGCAGCCAAGATTTGGGAGCCGGGACAACCTGGAGTGGAGCTTTCTTT
TRBJ2-7 TRBV9 TRBD2 NA CASSVGPLAVSYEQYF TGTGCCAGCAGCGTAGGACCGCTAGCGGTTTCCTACGAGCAGTACTTC
TRBJ1-5 TRBV30 TRBD1 few CAYNRGDQPQHF TGTGCATACAACAGGGGAGATCAGCCCCAGCATTTT
TRBJ1-2 TRBV30 NA NA CAWSLVNYGYTF TGTGCCTGGAGTCTTGTGAACTATGGCTACACCTTC
TRBJ1-3 TRBV30 TRBD1 NA CAWSDRGLLSGNTIYF TGTGCCTGGAGCGACAGGGGGCTACTATCTGGAAACACCATATATTTT
TRBJ1-2 TRBV7-3 NA NA CASSFDSSYGYTF TGTGCCAGCAGCTTCGACAGCAGCTATGGCTACACCTTC
TRBJ1-5 TRBV6-6 NA NA CASSYGAVYSNQPQHF TGTGCCAGCAGTTACGGGGCAGTTTATAGCAATCAGCCCCAGCATTTT
TRBJ2-5 TRBV6-5 NA NA CARIQETQYF TGTGCCAGAATACAAGAGACCCAGTACTTC
TRBJ1-5 TRBV7-2 NA few CASSQEGQGNQPQHF TGTGCCAGCAGCCAAGAGGGTCAGGGGAATCAGCCCCAGCATTTT
TRBJ1-2 TRBV20-1 NA NA CSAGDFGGYTF TGCAGTGCTGGGGACTTCGGGGGCTACACCTTC
TRBJ1-5 TRBV27 NA NA CASSPQGRSNQPQHF TGTGCCAGCAGTCCCCAGGGGAGAAGCAATCAGCCCCAGCATTTT
TRBJ2-3 TRBV4-3 NA NA CASSQEVHGDTQYF TGCGCCAGCAGCCAAGAGGTCCACGGTGATACGCAGTATTTT
TRBJ1-5 TRBV6-6 TRBD1 NA CASSYARTGNQPQHF TGTGCCAGCAGTTACGCTAGGACAGGAAATCAGCCCCAGCATTTT
TRBJ2-1 TRBV27 TRBD1 NA CASRSSLGQGSYNEQFF TGTGCCAGCAGATCTTCTCTGGGACAGGGCTCCTACAATGAGCAGTTCTTC
TRBJ2-7 TRBV6-6 TRBD1 few CASSYSQGGYEQYF TGTGCCAGCAGTTACTCACAGGGGGGCTACGAGCAGTACTTC
TRBJ1-5 TRBV6-1 TRBD1 NA CASLQGVGNQPQHF TGTGCCAGCCTCCAGGGGGTGGGCAATCAGCCCCAGCATTTT
TRBJ1-2 TRBV7-9 TRBD1 NA CSSRAGTGDGYTF TGTTCCAGCAGAGCCGGGACAGGGGATGGCTACACCTTC
TRBJ2-1 TRBV4-1 NA NA CASSQHAGWFF TGCGCCAGCAGCCAACACGCCGGGTGGTTCTTC
TRBJ2-5 TRBV7-2 TRBD1 NA CASSPGDRAQETQYF TGTGCCAGCAGCCCAGGAGACAGGGCCCAAGAGACCCAGTACTTC
TRBJ1-5 TRBV30 NA NA CAWSSGFGMQPQHF TGTGCCTGGAGTTCAGGGTTTGGGATGCAGCCCCAGCATTTT
TRBJ1-5 TRBV5-1 TRBD1 few CASSLQSTGIIQPQHF TGCGCCAGCAGCTTACAATCGACAGGGATTATTCAGCCCCAGCATTTT
TRBJ2-7 TRBV7-2 TRBD2 NA CASATSGRGEQYF TGTGCCAGCGCGACTAGCGGGAGAGGTGAGCAGTACTTC